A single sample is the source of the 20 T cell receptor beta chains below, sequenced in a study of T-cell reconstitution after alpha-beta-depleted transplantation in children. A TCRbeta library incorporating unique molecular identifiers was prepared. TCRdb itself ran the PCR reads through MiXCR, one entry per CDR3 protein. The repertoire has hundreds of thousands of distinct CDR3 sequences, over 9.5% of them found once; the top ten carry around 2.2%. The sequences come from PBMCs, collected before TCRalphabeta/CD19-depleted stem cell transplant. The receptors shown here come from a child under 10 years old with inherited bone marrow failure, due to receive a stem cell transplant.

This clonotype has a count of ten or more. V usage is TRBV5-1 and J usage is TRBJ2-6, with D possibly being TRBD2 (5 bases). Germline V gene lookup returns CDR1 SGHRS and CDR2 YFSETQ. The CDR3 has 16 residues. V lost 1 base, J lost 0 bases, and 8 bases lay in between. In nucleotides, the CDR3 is TGCGCCAGCAGCTTGAGGGAGATCTCTGGGGCCAACGTCCTGACTTTC. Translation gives CASSLREISGANVLTF.

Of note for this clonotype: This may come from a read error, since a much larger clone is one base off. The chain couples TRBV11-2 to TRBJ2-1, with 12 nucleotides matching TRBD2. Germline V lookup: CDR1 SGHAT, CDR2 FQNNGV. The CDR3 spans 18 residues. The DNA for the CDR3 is TGTGCCAGCAGCCCACGGACTAGCGGGAACGTGGGCTACAATGACCAGTTCTTC. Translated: CASSPRTSGNVGYNDQFF.

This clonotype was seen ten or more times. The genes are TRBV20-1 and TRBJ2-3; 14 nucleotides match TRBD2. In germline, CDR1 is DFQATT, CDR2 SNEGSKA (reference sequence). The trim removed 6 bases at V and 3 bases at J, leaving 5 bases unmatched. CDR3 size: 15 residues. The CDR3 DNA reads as TGCAGTGCCGGGACTAGCGGGAGAGGGACAGATACGCAGTATTTT. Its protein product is CSAGTSGRGTDTQYF.

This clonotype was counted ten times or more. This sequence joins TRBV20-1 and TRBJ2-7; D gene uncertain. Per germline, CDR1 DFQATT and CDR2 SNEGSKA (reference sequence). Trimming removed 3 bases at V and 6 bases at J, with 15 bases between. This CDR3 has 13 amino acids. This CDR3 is CSASSMALREQYF. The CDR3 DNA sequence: TGCAGTGCTAGCTCTATGGCCCTACGCGAGCAGTACTTC.

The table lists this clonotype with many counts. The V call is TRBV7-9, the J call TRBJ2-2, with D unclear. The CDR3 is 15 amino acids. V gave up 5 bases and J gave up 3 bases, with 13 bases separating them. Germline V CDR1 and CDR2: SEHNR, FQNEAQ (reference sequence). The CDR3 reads CASSDLGSDTGELFF. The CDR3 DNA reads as TGTGCCAGCAGCGACCTAGGCAGCGACACCGGGGAGCTGTTTTTT.

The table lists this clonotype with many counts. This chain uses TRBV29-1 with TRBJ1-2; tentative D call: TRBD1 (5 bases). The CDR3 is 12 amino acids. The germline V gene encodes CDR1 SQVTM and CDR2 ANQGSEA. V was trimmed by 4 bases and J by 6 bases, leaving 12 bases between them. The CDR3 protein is CSVVGRGNGYTF. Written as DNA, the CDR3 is TGCAGCGTTGTGGGGAGGGGCAATGGCTACACCTTC.

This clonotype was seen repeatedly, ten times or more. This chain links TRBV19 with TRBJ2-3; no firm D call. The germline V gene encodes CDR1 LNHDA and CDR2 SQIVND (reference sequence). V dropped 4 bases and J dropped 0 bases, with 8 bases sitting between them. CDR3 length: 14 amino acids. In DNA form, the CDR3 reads TGTGCCAGTAGTACACTGTCTAGCACAGATACGCAGTATTTT. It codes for CASSTLSSTDTQYF.

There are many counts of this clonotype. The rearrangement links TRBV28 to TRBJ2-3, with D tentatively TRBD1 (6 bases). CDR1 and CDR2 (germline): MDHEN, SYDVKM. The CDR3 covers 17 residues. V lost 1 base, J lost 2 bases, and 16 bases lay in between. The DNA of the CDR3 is TGTGCCAGCAGTTTATTCTGGGACGGGACAAACACAGATACGCAGTATTTT. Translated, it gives CASSLFWDGTNTDTQYF.

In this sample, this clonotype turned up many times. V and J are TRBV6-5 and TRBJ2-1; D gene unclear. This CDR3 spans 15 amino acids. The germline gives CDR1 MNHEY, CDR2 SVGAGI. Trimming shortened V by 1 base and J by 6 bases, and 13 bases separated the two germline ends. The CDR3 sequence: CASSYLGTSGNEQFF. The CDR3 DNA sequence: TGTGCCAGCAGTTACTTGGGTACCTCGGGCAATGAGCAGTTCTTC.

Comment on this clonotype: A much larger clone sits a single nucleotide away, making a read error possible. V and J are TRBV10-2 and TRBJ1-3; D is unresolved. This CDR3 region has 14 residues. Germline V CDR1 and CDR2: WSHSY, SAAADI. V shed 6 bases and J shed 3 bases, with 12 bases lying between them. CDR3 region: CASSGVFHGNTIYF. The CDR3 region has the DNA TGCGCCAGCAGCGGGGTATTCCATGGAAACACCATATATTTT.

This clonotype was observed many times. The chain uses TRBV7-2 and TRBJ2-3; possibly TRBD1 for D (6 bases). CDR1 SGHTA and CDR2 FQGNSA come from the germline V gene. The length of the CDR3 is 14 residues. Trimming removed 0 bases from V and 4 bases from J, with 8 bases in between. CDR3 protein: CASSLAGASDTQYF. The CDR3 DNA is TGTGCCAGCAGCTTAGCGGGGGCATCAGATACGCAGTATTTT.

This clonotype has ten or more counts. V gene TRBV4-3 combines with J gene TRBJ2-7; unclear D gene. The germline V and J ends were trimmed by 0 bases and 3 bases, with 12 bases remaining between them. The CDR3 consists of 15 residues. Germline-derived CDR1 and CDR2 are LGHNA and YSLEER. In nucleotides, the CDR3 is TGCGCCAGCAGCCAAGATTTAGTACCGGGCTACGAGCAGTACTTC. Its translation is CASSQDLVPGYEQYF.

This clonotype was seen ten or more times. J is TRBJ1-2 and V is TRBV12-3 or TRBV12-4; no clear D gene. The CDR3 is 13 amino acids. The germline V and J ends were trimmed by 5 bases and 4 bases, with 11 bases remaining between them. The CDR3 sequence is CASSALRVYGYTF. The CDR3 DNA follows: TGTGCCAGCAGTGCCTTACGGGTCTATGGCTACACCTTC.

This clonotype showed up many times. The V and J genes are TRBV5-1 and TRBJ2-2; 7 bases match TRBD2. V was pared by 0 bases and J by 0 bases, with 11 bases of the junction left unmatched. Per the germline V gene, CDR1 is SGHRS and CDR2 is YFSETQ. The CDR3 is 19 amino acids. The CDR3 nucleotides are TGCGCCAGCAGCTTGGATGGGGGAGGGAGACCATCGAACACCGGGGAGCTGTTTTTT. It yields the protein CASSLDGGGRPSNTGELFF.

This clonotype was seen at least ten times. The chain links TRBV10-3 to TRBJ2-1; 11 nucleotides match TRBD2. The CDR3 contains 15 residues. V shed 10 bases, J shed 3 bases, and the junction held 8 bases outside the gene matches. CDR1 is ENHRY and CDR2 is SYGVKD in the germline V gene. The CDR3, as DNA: TGTGCCACCATAGCGGGAGGGGGAGGCTACAATGAGCAGTTCTTC. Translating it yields CATIAGGGGYNEQFF.

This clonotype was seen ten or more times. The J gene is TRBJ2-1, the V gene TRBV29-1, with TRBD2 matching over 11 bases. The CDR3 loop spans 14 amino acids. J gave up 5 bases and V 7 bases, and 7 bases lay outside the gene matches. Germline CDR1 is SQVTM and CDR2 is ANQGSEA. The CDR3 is CSATGLAVNNEQFF. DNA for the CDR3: TGCAGCGCCACGGGACTAGCGGTGAACAATGAGCAGTTCTTC.

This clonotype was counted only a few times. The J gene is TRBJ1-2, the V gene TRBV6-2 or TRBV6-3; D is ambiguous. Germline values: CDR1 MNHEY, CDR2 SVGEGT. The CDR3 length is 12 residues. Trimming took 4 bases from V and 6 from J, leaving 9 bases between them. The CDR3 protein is CASSSSDHGYTF. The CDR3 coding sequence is TGTGCCAGCAGTTCCTCGGACCATGGCTACACCTTC.

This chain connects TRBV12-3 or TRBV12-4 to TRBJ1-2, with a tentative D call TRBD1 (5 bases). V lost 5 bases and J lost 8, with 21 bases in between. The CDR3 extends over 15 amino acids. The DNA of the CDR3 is TGTGCCAGCAGTCCCCGCCTGACAGAGGAGAGAGGCTACACCTTC. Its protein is CASSPRLTEERGYTF.

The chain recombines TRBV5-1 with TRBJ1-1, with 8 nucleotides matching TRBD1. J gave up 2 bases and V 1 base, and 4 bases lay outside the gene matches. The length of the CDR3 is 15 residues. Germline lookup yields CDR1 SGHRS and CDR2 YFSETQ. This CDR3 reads CASSLRTGFNTEAFF. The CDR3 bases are TGCGCCAGCAGCTTGAGGACAGGGTTCAACACTGAAGCTTTCTTT. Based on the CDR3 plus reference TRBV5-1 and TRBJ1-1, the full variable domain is KAGVTQTPRYLIKTRGQQVTLSCSPISGHRSVSWYQQTPGQGLQFLFEYFSETQRNKGNFPGRFSGRQFSNSRSEMNVSTLELGDSALYLCASSLRTGFNTEAFFGQGTRLTVV.

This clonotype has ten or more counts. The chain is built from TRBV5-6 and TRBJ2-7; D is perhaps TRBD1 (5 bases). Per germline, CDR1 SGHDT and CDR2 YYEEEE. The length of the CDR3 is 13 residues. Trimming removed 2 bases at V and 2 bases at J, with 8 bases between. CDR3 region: CASSFQGPYEQYF. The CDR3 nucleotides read TGTGCCAGCAGCTTTCAGGGCCCCTACGAGCAGTACTTC.